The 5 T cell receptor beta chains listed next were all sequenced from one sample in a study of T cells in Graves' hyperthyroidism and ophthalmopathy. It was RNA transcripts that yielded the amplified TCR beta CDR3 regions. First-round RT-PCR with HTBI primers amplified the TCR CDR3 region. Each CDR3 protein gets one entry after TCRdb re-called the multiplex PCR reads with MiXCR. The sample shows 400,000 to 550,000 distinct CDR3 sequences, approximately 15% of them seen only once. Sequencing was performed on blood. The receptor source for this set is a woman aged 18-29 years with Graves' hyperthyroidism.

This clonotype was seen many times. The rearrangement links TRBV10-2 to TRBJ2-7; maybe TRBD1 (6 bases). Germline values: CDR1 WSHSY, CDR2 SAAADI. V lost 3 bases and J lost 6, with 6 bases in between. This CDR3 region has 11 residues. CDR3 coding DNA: TGCGCCAGCAGTGAAGGGGGCGAGCAGTACGTC. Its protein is CASSEGGEQYV.

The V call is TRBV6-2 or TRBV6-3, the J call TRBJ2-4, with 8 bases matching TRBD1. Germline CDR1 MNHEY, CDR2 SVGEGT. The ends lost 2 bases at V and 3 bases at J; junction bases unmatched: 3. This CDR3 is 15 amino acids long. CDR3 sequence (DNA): TGTGCCAGCAGTTACGGGACAGGAATCAAAAACATTCAGTACTTC. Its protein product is CASSYGTGIKNIQYF.

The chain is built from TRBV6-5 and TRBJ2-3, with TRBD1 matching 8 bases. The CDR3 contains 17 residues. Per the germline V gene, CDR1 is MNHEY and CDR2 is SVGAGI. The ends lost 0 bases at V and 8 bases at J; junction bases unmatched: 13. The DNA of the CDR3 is TGTGCCAGCAGTTACTCGACGTGGCAGGGGGCGACGGGTACGCAGTATTTT. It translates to CASSYSTWQGATGTQYF.

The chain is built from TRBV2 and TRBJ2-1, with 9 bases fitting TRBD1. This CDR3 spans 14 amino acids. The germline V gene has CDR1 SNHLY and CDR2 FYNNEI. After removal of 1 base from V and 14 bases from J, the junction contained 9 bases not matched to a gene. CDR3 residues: CASSEGGTGLVKFF. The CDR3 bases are TGTGCCAGCAGTGAAGGTGGGACAGGGCTGGTGAAGTTCTTC.

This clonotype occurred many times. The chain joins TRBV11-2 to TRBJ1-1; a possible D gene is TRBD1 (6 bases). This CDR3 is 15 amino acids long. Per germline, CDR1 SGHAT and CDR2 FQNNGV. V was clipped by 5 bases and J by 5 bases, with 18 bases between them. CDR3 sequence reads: CASSQGTQRGTEAFF. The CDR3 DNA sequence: TGTGCCAGCAGCCAGGGAACCCAGAGGGGGACTGAAGCTTTCTTT.